Described below is a single T cell receptor (beta chain) sequence and its context. This clonotype has just a few counts. What this receptor recognizes is not known. Base qualities are not at hand, and no much larger clone is one base apart. V is reduced by 2 bases and J by 3 bases, leaving a spacing of 10 bases between them. Based on the germline V gene (reference sequence), the CDR1 and CDR2 sequences are LNHDA and SQIVND. The CDR3 contains 14 residues, cysteine and phenylalanine counted. The read is trimmed to its CDR3 DNA, 42 bases read in frame from base 1. This entry belongs to a study of T-cell reconstitution after alpha-beta-depleted transplantation in children (TCRdb year 2016). About the full investigation: Using TCR repertoire profiling, the study followed T-cell immune reconstitution in a quantitative way in children after TCRalphabeta/CD19-depleted allogeneic hematopoietic cell transplantation.

The method behind the library was PCR. The sequencing machine was an Illumina HiSeq 2500. TCR library preparation used molecular barcoding, with unique molecular identifiers applied to normalize quantification of the TCRbeta repertoire. Clones were called with MiXCR by TCRdb after fastp trimmed the public reads at Q25, and only in-frame beta chains were retained. Rows are combined by CDR3 protein, so each entry shows the most common genes and DNA. This sample holds 230,000 or so distinct CDR3 sequences; roughly a tenth were observed only once. The leading ten clones occupy less than 6% of the sample.

The TCR comes from a human donor who donated a stem cell graft to a child with SCID. Recombination linked TRBV19 to TRBJ1-1; a tentative D call is TRBD1 (5 bases match). Sequenced material: PBMCs from the stem cell graft donor, taken from the stem cell graft. The DNA reads as follows: TGTGCCAGTAGTATATTGGGGACGGACACTGAAGCTTTCTTT. This translates into CASSILGTDTEAFF.